This TCR beta chain appears in the sequencing data of a study of cytomegalovirus exposure and HLA in healthy donors. Study-level findings and limits: Common viral pathogens (according to a later analysis) appeared linked to several of the most significant clusters. Sequence variants that were highly shared formed a cluster that was likely a sequencing artifact.

The V end was cut by 5 bases, the J end by 7 bases, with 18 bases between. Germline CDR1 reads MNHEY; CDR2 reads SVGAGI. CDR3 length: 15 residues. 60 Vbeta and 13 Jbeta primers were used in PCR. Method: immunoSEQ multiplex PCR; TCRdb's copy keeps in-frame clones and lacks some. The table has roughly 180,000 clones, 75% seen once. This clone was found a few times. Antigen: not known. This sequence was found in a woman aged 40 to 55 in good health and CMV-seropositive. V and J are TRBV6-5 and TRBJ2-1, with D possibly TRBD1 on 5 matching bases. Sequenced material: PBMCs. The CDR3 sequence: CASSPIRSQGNEQFF. CDR3 sequence (DNA): TGTGCCAGCAGTCCTATACGGTCCCAGGGTAATGAGCAGTTCTTC.